This TCR beta chain was retrieved from a study of technical replicates of blood from a handful of donors. With V trimmed by 0 bases and J by 3 bases, 6 bases remained unmatched. In germline, CDR1 is SGHRS, CDR2 YFSETQ. CDR3 length: 18 residues. TCRdb's copy holds only in-frame clones and misses some; the assay was immunoSEQ multiplex PCR. The data hold approximately 82,000 clones, with around 94% observed a single time. Sequenced sample: T cells isolated from PBMCs. This chain links TRBV5-1 with TRBJ2-1; 13 bases align to TRBD2. This clonotype was sampled from a human donor in good health. For the CDR3, the DNA is TGCGCCAGCAGCTTGGACTGGGGGACTAGCGGGATCTACAATGAGCAGTTCTTC. It codes for CASSLDWGTSGIYNEQFF.